What follows are 9 T cell receptor beta chains derived from one specimen sequenced in a study of blood T cells in healthy people across ages. The authors ran a second PCR of about 6 to 12 cycles using a sample-barcoded 5' primer and a J-beta primer mix. Via MiXCR, TCRdb re-called the 5' RACE reads, giving one row per CDR3 protein. Of 800,000 or so distinct CDR3 sequences detected, approximately 25% appear once; the ten largest clones hold more than 3%. These same records also appear under a second study, on T cells of mothers and their children.

The sequencing sample was made of blood. These receptors all stem from a boy between 5 and 17 years old in good health.

The chain couples TRBV12-3 or TRBV12-4 to TRBJ2-1; 8 bases are shared with TRBD1. The CDR3 totals 14 residues. J gave up 5 bases and V 7 bases, and 7 bases lay outside the gene matches. The chain's CDR3 is CASTSGGADNEQFF. CDR3 coding DNA: TGTGCCAGCACCTCAGGGGGCGCGGACAATGAGCAGTTCTTC.

In its sample, this clonotype was seen a few times. The junction departs from germline at one end; a sequencing error may be responsible. V usage is TRBV12-3 or TRBV12-4 and J usage is TRBJ2-5, with D uncertain. The CDR3 loop spans 12 amino acids. The CDR3 loop reads CASTSPQETRYF. CDR3 sequence (DNA): TGTGCCAGCACCAGCCCCCAAGAGACCCGGTACTTC.

The J gene is TRBJ1-4, the V gene TRBV7-9; no firm D call. The CDR3 is made up of 15 amino acids. Germline CDR1 reads SEHNR; CDR2 reads FQNEAQ (reference sequence). Between the trimmed V and J ends, which lost 2 bases and 6 bases, there was a span of 13 bases. The CDR3 coding sequence is TGTGCCAGCAGCTTACGGACCATATTGGATGAAAAACTGTTTTTT. It yields the protein CASSLRTILDEKLFF.

This clonotype has just a few counts. The V and J genes are TRBV6-5 and TRBJ2-5; 7 bases fit TRBD2. Looked up from germline, CDR1 is MNHEY and CDR2 is SVGAGI. Germline trimming cut 2 bases from V and 5 bases from J; bases unmatched to any gene: 11. There are 16 residues in the CDR3. The CDR3 bases are TGTGCCAGCAGTTACGTTCGTAGCGGGCTTGGGGAGACCCAGTACTTC. Amino acid sequence: CASSYVRSGLGETQYF.

This clonotype was observed at least ten times. The V gene is TRBV7-8, the J gene TRBJ1-4; D might be TRBD1 (5 bases). Germline CDR1 is SGHVS and CDR2 is FQNEAQ. V was cut by 3 bases and J by 5 bases, with 7 bases left in between. The length of the CDR3 is 13 residues. The CDR3 DNA reads as TGTGCCAGCAGCTTCGGGGGAAATGAAAAACTGTTTTTT. Residues: CASSFGGNEKLFF.

V usage is TRBV16 and J usage is TRBJ2-5; no reliable D call. The V gene lost 2 bases and the J gene lost 7 bases, with 17 bases spanning the gap. The germline CDR1 and CDR2 sequences are KGHSY and FQNENV. The CDR3 sequence is 15 residues long. CDR3 amino acids: CASSQACGGVGTQYF. CDR3 nucleotide sequence: TGTGCCAGCAGCCAAGCCTGTGGTGGTGTGGGGACCCAGTACTTC. The full variable domain, rest sourced from reference TRBV16 and TRBJ2-5, is GEEVAQTPKHLVRGEGQKAKLYCAPIKGHSYVFWYQQVLKNEFKFLISFQNENVFDETGMPKERFSAKCLPNSPCSLEIQATKLEDSAVYFCASSQACGGVGTQYFGPGTRLLVL.

The chain is built from TRBV3-1 and TRBJ2-1; possibly TRBD2 for D (5 bases). The tail of the sequence fits TRBJ2-7 better, so the J call may be wrong. This CDR3 has 14 amino acids. CDR1 LGHDT and CDR2 YNNKEL come from the germline V gene (reference sequence). CDR3 protein: CASSHALRGYEQYF. The CDR3 nucleotides are TGTGCCAGCAGCCATGCCTTACGGGGCTACGAGCAGTACTTC.

The chain recombines TRBV5-1 with TRBJ2-5; the D gene is possibly TRBD2 (6 bases). This CDR3 has 15 residues. V was shortened by 4 bases and J by 1 base, with 14 bases between the two germline ends. Per the germline V gene, CDR1 is SGHRS and CDR2 is YFSETQ. For the CDR3, the DNA is TGCGCCAGCAGCGTGGGGGGACGCATCCAAGAGACCCAGTACTTC. Translating it yields CASSVGGRIQETQYF. The complete variable domain, with remaining parts taken from reference TRBV5-1 and TRBJ2-5, reads KAGVTQTPRYLIKTRGQQVTLSCSPISGHRSVSWYQQTPGQGLQFLFEYFSETQRNKGNFPGRFSGRQFSNSRSEMNVSTLELGDSALYLCASSVGGRIQETQYFGPGTRLLVL.

There are a few counts of this clonotype. The V gene is TRBV6-2 or TRBV6-3, the J gene TRBJ2-2; D is perhaps TRBD1 (6 bases). The length of the CDR3 is 15 residues. Germline V gene data show CDR1 as MNHEY and CDR2 as SVGEGT. The V end was cut by 7 bases, the J end by 4 bases, with 16 bases between. This CDR3 is CASNRRGVGTGELFF. The CDR3 nucleotides are TGTGCCAGCAATCGCAGGGGCGTAGGCACCGGGGAGCTGTTTTTT.